The 25 T cell receptor beta chains in this list originate from one sample, sequenced in a study of PD-1 blockade in classical Hodgkin lymphoma. The data were produced by immunoSEQ multiplex PCR, yet TCRdb's version contains in-frame clones alone and is incomplete. In the table there are approximately 89,000 clones, over 80% of which are singletons. Documented time point: cycle 4 day 1 (C4D1), after 6 weeks of nivolumab. Every single patient, without exception, relapsed after autologous stem cell transplantation, and brentuximab vedotin exposure varied. The material sequenced was peripheral blood mononuclear cells (PBMCs), taken before the fourth cycle of nivolumab. These receptor sequences come from a human donor with classical Hodgkin lymphoma.

This chain joins TRBV5-6 and TRBJ2-3; D possibly corresponds to TRBD2 (6 bases). With 0 bases removed from V and 6 bases from J, the gap between germline ends came to 11 bases. Germline assignment: CDR1 SGHDT and CDR2 YYEEEE. The CDR3 has 14 residues. The CDR3 reads CASSLAGGGDTQYF. Here the CDR3 DNA reads TGTGCCAGCAGCTTGGCCGGGGGTGGCGATACGCAGTATTTT.

The rearrangement uses TRBV10-3 and TRBJ2-1; D is undetermined. Trimming took 4 bases from V and 4 from J, leaving 8 bases between them. Germline lookup yields CDR1 ENHRY and CDR2 SYGVKD. The CDR3 sequence is 13 residues long. The chain's CDR3 is CAISGGRYNEQFF. In DNA form, the CDR3 reads TGTGCCATCAGTGGTGGTAGATACAATGAGCAGTTCTTC.

The chain has TRBV19 and TRBJ2-7; TRBD1 is a possible D gene (6 bases). CDR3 length: 15 residues. V lost 3 bases and J 2 bases, leaving 14 bases between the germline ends. Germline V gene lookup returns CDR1 LNHDA and CDR2 SQIVND (reference sequence). CDR3 coding DNA: TGTGCCAGTAGTATCTCACCTGGACAGACCTACGAGCAGTACTTC. Its translation: CASSISPGQTYEQYF. Filled out from reference TRBV19 and TRBJ2-7, the complete variable domain reads DGGITQSPKYLFRKEGQNVTLSCEQNLNHDAMYWYRQDPGQGLRLIYYSQIVNDFQKGDIAEGYSVSREKKESFPLTVTSAQKNPTAFYLCASSISPGQTYEQYFGPGTRLTVT.

This sequence joins TRBV7-9 and TRBJ2-3, with 12 positions matching TRBD2. Germline CDR1 and CDR2: SEHNR and FQNEAQ (reference sequence). V lost 6 bases to trimming and J lost 6 bases; unmatched junction nucleotides: 7. CDR3 length: 15 amino acids. The DNA of the CDR3 is TGTGCCAGCAGGTCGACTAGCGGGAGCCCCGATACGCAGTATTTT. Residues: CASRSTSGSPDTQYF. Variable domain in full (rest from reference TRBV7-9 and TRBJ2-3): DTGVSQNPRHKITKRGQNVTFRCDPISEHNRLYWYRQTLGQGPEFLTYFQNEAQLEKSRLLSDRFSAERPKGSFSTLEIQRTEQGDSAMYLCASRSTSGSPDTQYFGPGTRLTVL.

This chain joins TRBV6-4 and TRBJ2-3; 8 bases match TRBD2. Unmatched junction bases numbered 15, after V lost 5 bases and J lost 2 bases. Per the germline V gene, CDR1 is MRHNA and CDR2 is SNTAGT. The CDR3 extends over 18 amino acids. This chain's CDR3 is CASSSLPTIAGYTDTQYF. In DNA, the CDR3 is TGTGCCAGCAGTTCCCTCCCGACTATAGCGGGGTACACAGATACGCAGTATTTT.

Of note for this clone: The junction differs from germline at one of its ends, possibly a read error. CDR3 in DNA: TGTGCCAGCAGCGCGAACTCGGGACAGGCCTTC. Translating gives CASSANSGQAF. The V and J genes are TRBV9 and TRBJ1-2; 8 nucleotides line up with TRBD1. Germline CDR1 and CDR2: SGDLS and YYNGEE. The CDR3 spans 11 residues.

This chain links TRBV11-2 with TRBJ2-5; TRBD2 matches 15 bases. This CDR3 has 16 residues. Trimming took 5 bases from V and 3 from J; bases not matched to a gene: 4. Germline lookup yields CDR1 SGHAT and CDR2 FQNNGV. CDR3 sequence reads: CASSPRTSGREETQYF. Written as DNA, the CDR3 is TGTGCCAGCAGCCCCCGGACTAGCGGGAGGGAAGAGACCCAGTACTTC.

The J gene is TRBJ2-1, the V gene TRBV2, with D unclear. Germline V gene sequence: CDR1 SNHLY, CDR2 FYNNEI. This CDR3 region has 11 residues. The ends were cut back, 6 bases at V and 8 bases at J, with 8 bases in the middle. CDR3 amino acids: CASSSRDEQFF. CDR3 bases: TGTGCCAGCAGCTCCCGGGATGAGCAGTTCTTC.

The rearrangement links TRBV2 to TRBJ2-2; 8 bases are a match to TRBD1. The V gene's germline CDR1 is SNHLY and CDR2 FYNNEI. Trimming at V came to 6 bases and at J to 15 bases, leaving 15 bases not matched to a gene. The CDR3 contains 14 residues. This CDR3 reads CASRVNRDRLLLFF. The CDR3 bases are TGTGCCAGCAGAGTCAACAGGGACAGGCTTTTGTTGTTTTTT.

CDR3 sequence: CASSISAVEDVLTF. In DNA, the CDR3 is TGTGCCAGTAGTATTTCGGCGGTTGAGGACGTCCTGACTTTC. The genes are TRBV19 and TRBJ2-6; no definite D call. The V gene lost 3 bases and the J gene lost 11 bases, with 14 bases spanning the gap. Germline lookup yields CDR1 LNHDA and CDR2 SQIVND (reference sequence). CDR3 length equals 14 residues.

CDR3 region: CASSPRRGGGPLDTEAFF. In DNA form, the CDR3 reads TGTGCCAGCTCACCCAGGCGGGGGGGAGGGCCATTGGACACTGAAGCTTTCTTT. The chain uses TRBV18 and TRBJ1-1; D might be TRBD1 (5 bases). With 3 bases removed from V and 3 bases from J, the gap between germline ends came to 23 bases. The CDR3 spans 18 residues. CDR1 and CDR2 from the germline V gene are KGHSH and LQKENI. Together with reference TRBV18 and TRBJ1-1, the CDR3 gives the full variable domain: NAGVMQNPRHLVRRRGQEARLRCSPMKGHSHVYWYRQLPEEGLKFMVYLQKENIIDESGMPKERFSAEFPKEGPSILRIQQVVRGDSAAYFCASSPRRGGGPLDTEAFFGQGTRLTVV.

The genes are TRBV5-4 and TRBJ2-3, with 8 positions matching TRBD2. The CDR3 runs 15 residues. The V segment lost 3 bases and the J segment 2 bases; nucleotides outside the gene matches: 5. Looked up from germline, CDR1 is SGHNT and CDR2 is YYREEE (reference sequence). CDR3 loop: CASSYGGGATDTQYF. Written as DNA, the CDR3 is TGTGCCAGCAGCTACGGGGGGGGAGCCACAGATACGCAGTATTTT.

V usage is TRBV19 and J usage is TRBJ1-2; D unresolved. Looked up from germline, CDR1 is LNHDA and CDR2 is SQIVND (reference sequence). The CDR3 covers 13 residues. Deletions cut 1 base from V and 5 bases from J, with 8 bases between. CDR3: CASSIATGYGYTF. In DNA, the CDR3 is TGTGCCAGTAGTATAGCTACCGGGTATGGCTACACCTTC.

The chain couples TRBV19 to TRBJ2-7; perhaps TRBD1 as D (5 bases). V lost 5 bases, J lost 0 bases, and 14 bases lay in between. Germline V lookup: CDR1 LNHDA, CDR2 SQIVND (reference sequence). This CDR3 comprises 15 residues. The CDR3 loop is CASSGSHRLSYEQYF. The CDR3, as DNA: TGTGCCAGTAGTGGAAGTCACAGGCTCTCCTACGAGCAGTACTTC.

The V call is TRBV9, the J call TRBJ1-4; TRBD1 aligns across 7 bases. This CDR3 has 16 residues. V was clipped by 4 bases and J by 4 bases; unmatched bases: 10. Germline lookup yields CDR1 SGDLS and CDR2 YYNGEE. The CDR3 protein is CASSPRGQPGNEKLFF. In DNA, the CDR3 is TGTGCCAGCAGCCCGAGGGGACAGCCCGGTAATGAAAAACTGTTTTTT.

The V call is TRBV7-2, the J call TRBJ2-3; 7 bases fit TRBD2. The germline V gene encodes CDR1 SGHTA and CDR2 FQGNSA. V gave up 1 base and J gave up 1 base; unmatched junction bases: 8. The CDR3 sequence is 17 residues long. CDR3 coding DNA: TGTGCCAGCAGCTTAGAGTCGCGCGGGAGCGGCACAGATACGCAGTATTTT. It encodes CASSLESRGSGTDTQYF. The whole variable domain, remainder taken from reference TRBV7-2 and TRBJ2-3, is GAGVSQSPSNKVTEKGKDVELRCDPISGHTALYWYRQSLGQGLEFLIYFQGNSAPDKSGLPSDRFSAERTGGSVSTLTIQRTQQEDSAVYLCASSLESRGSGTDTQYFGPGTRLTVL.

The chain recombines TRBV5-1 with TRBJ1-1; TRBD1 agrees at 8 bases. Unmatched junction bases numbered 4, after V lost 5 bases and J lost 1 base. This CDR3 spans 14 amino acids. Germline CDR1 SGHRS, CDR2 YFSETQ. The CDR3, as DNA: TGCGCCAGCAGTCGGACAGGGACGAACACTGAAGCTTTCTTT. Protein: CASSRTGTNTEAFF.

J is TRBJ2-2 and V is TRBV5-1, with TRBD2 identical over 10 bases. The CDR3 extends over 14 amino acids. CDR1 SGHRS and CDR2 YFSETQ come from the germline V gene. Trimming took 7 bases from V and 5 from J; bases not matched to a gene: 5. The CDR3 DNA reads TGCGCCAGCGGAGCGGGAGGGTGGACCGGGGAGCTGTTTTTT. Amino acid sequence: CASGAGGWTGELFF.

This clone appeared a single time. CDR3 amino acids: CASSRRDQPQHF. DNA for the CDR3: TGCGCCAGCAGTCGACGGGACCAGCCCCAGCATTTT. The V gene is TRBV10-2, the J gene TRBJ1-5; possibly TRBD1 for D (5 bases). This CDR3 is 12 amino acids long. V gave up 5 bases and J gave up 7 bases, with 9 bases separating them. CDR1 WSHSY and CDR2 SAAADI come from the germline V gene.

This rearrangement joins TRBV6-5 to TRBJ1-4; weak D call: TRBD1 (5 bases). In germline, CDR1 is MNHEY, CDR2 SVGAGI. The length of the CDR3 is 13 residues. Trimming stripped 7 bases from V and 5 bases from J, with 11 bases between. The CDR3 loop is CASKWDGNEKLFF. The CDR3 DNA sequence: TGTGCCAGCAAATGGGACGGAAATGAAAAACTGTTTTTT.

The chain couples TRBV28 to TRBJ2-2; weak D call: TRBD2 (6 bases). The CDR3 is made up of 14 amino acids. The V end lost 8 bases, the J end lost 3 bases, and 13 bases lay between the germline ends. Germline CDR1 reads MDHEN; CDR2 reads SYDVKM. The CDR3 here is CASHGLAYTGELFF. CDR3 bases: TGTGCCAGCCACGGCCTAGCGTACACCGGGGAGCTGTTTTTT.

This clone came up a few times. The V call is TRBV5-5, the J call TRBJ2-2; D is uncertain. This CDR3 region has 14 residues. The ends were cut back, 0 bases at V and 1 base at J, with 4 bases in the middle. Germline values: CDR1 SGHKS, CDR2 YYEKEE (reference sequence). The DNA of the CDR3 is TGTGCCAGCAGCTTGGGAGGGAACACCGGGGAGCTGTTTTTT. Amino acids: CASSLGGNTGELFF.

This clone was picked up one time. The gene calls are TRBV6-1 and TRBJ2-3; perhaps D is TRBD1 or TRBD2 (5 bases each). V was pared by 4 bases and J by 5 bases, with 10 bases between. This CDR3 region has 13 residues. Germline assignment: CDR1 MNHNS and CDR2 SASEGT. This chain's CDR3 is CASSVGPLDTQYF. The CDR3 DNA is TGTGCCAGCAGTGTGGGACCATTAGATACGCAGTATTTT.

This chain uses TRBV14 with TRBJ1-1, with D perhaps matching TRBD1 (5 bases). The CDR3 totals 15 residues. Per the germline V gene, CDR1 is SGHDN and CDR2 is FVKESK. V was clipped by 4 bases and J by 1 base, with 13 bases between them. The CDR3 sequence: CASSPATTGNTEAFF. The CDR3 DNA sequence: TGTGCCAGCAGCCCCGCCACAACAGGGAACACTGAAGCTTTCTTT.

CDR3 nucleotides: TGCGCCAGCAGCCAAGACAGCAAAACGGGCACTAGGACCCAGTACTTC. It specifies CASSQDSKTGTRTQYF. The chain employs TRBV4-1 and TRBJ2-5; tentatively, D is TRBD2 (5 bases). This CDR3 contains 16 residues. V was clipped by 0 bases and J by 7 bases, with 18 bases between them. Germline V gene lookup returns CDR1 MGHRA and CDR2 YSYEKL.